The T cell receptor (beta chain) described here comes from a study of blood T cell repertoires in COVID-19. Study-wide background: COVID-19 samples collected from the United States, Italy and Spain covered acute and convalescent phases.

Clones were read by immunoSEQ multiplex PCR, and TCRdb kept only the in-frame ones, dropping some. The data show approximately 300,000 clones, 85% to 95% seen once. Participant-reported clinical history was the basis for cohort assignment. All exposed participants met a person with COVID-19 within 2 weeks before entering the study. The TCR was taken from a woman aged 25-40 years who had been exposed to COVID-19. Material: PBMCs or T cells enriched from blood (not recorded which).

CDR3 loop: CASSRRQGNTEAFF. The CDR3 DNA follows: TGTGCCAGCAGCCGACGACAGGGCAACACTGAAGCTTTCTTT. The rearrangement joins TRBV7-9 to TRBJ1-1, with TRBD1 matching 7 bases. With V trimmed by 5 bases and J by 2 bases, 5 bases remained unmatched. Germline CDR1 is SEHNR and CDR2 is FQNEAQ (reference sequence). The CDR3 has 14 residues. The full variable domain, in which reference TRBV7-9 and TRBJ1-1 provide the parts outside the CDR3, is DTGVSQNPRHKITKRGQNVTFRCDPISEHNRLYWYRQTLGQGPEFLTYFQNEAQLEKSRLLSDRFSAERPKGSFSTLEIQRTEQGDSAMYLCASSRRQGNTEAFFGQGTRLTVV.